What follows are 4 T cell receptor beta chains derived from one specimen sequenced in a study of blood T cells in healthy people across ages (dated by TCRdb to between 2014 and 2017). The library was produced with 5' RACE. The sequencing machine was an Illumina HiSeq 2500. A second PCR of roughly 7 to 11 cycles was performed with a sample-barcoded 5' primer and a J-beta primer mix. TCRdb reran the public reads through fastp at Q25 and MiXCR, keeping productive beta chains. Each entry is one CDR3 protein sequence, shown with its most common DNA and genes. The sample yields over 600,000 distinct CDR3 sequences; 56% were counted once. The top ten clonotypes cover roughly 25% of the sample. Sequences were obtained from blood. Receptor source: a man between 40 and 49 years old in good health.

This chain joins TRBV5-1 and TRBJ2-3, with D possibly being TRBD1 (6 bases). The CDR3 has 15 residues. The V and J ends lost 2 bases and 2 bases respectively, with 12 bases between them. CDR1 is SGHRS, CDR2 YFSETQ, per germline. The CDR3 sequence: CASSFRGAPTDTQYF. The CDR3 DNA is TGCGCCAGCAGCTTCAGGGGAGCCCCCACAGATACGCAGTATTTT.

This clonotype was seen a handful of times. V and J are TRBV12-3 or TRBV12-4 and TRBJ2-4; 7 bases align to TRBD2. The V segment lost 3 bases and the J segment 2 bases; nucleotides outside the gene matches: 1. This CDR3 region has 14 residues. DNA of the CDR3: TGTGCCAGCAGTTTCGGGGGGTCCAAAAACATTCAGTACTTC. The encoded protein is CASSFGGSKNIQYF.

CDR3: CASSQDLGAGSPSEQYF. The DNA of the CDR3 is TGCGCCAGCAGCCAAGATCTTGGGGCAGGTTCGCCTTCCGAGCAGTACTTC. The chain links TRBV4-3 to TRBJ2-7, with D maybe TRBD1 (5 bases). The CDR3 is 17 residues long. The germline V and J ends were trimmed by 0 bases and 6 bases, with 21 bases remaining between them. In germline, CDR1 is LGHNA, CDR2 YSLEER.

The genes are TRBV3-1 and TRBJ1-2; D perhaps matches TRBD1 (5 bases). The CDR3 has 14 residues. V lost 4 bases and J lost 2, with 11 bases in between. Per the germline V gene, CDR1 is LGHDT and CDR2 is YNNKEL (reference sequence). The CDR3: CASSPGATNYGYTF. The CDR3 region has the DNA TGTGCCAGCAGCCCCGGGGCGACCAACTATGGCTACACCTTC.